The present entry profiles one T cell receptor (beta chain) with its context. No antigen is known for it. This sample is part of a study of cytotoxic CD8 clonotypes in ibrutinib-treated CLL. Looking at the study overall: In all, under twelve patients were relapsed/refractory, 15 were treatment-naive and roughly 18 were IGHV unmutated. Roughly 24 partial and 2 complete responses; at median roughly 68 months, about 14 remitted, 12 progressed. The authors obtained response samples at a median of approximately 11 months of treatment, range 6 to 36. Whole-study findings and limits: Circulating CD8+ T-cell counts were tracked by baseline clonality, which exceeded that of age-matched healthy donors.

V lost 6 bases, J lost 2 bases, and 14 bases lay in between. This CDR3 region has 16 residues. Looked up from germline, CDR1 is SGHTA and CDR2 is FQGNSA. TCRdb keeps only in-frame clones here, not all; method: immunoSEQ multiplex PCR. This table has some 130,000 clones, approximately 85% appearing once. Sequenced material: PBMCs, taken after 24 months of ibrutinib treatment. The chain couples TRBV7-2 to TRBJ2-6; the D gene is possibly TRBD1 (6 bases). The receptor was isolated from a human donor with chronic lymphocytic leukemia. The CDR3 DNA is TGTGCCAGCAGTCGTACAGGGAATCCTGGGGCCAACGTCCTGACTTTC. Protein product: CASSRTGNPGANVLTF.